This T cell receptor (beta chain) was recovered during a study of read filtering for tumor transcriptome and immune sequencing. The study, taken as a whole, reports: Without single-read clonotypes, shared clonotype proportions correlated more between IR-seq and RNA-seq.

In its sample, this clonotype ranks as medium-sized. Its antigen is currently unknown. From roughly 390 ng of RNA, a library with molecular barcoded alpha/delta and beta/gamma adaptors was made. MiXCR was run by TCRdb on the reads, yielding one entry per CDR3 protein. This table has some 5,300 distinct CDR3 sequences, 20% appearing once. Germline CDR1 reads SEHNR; CDR2 reads FQNEAQ (reference sequence). The CDR3 extends over 13 amino acids. Trimming removed 1 base from V and 8 bases from J, with 9 bases in between. The sample was a population of CD138-negative cells sorted from bone marrow. The rearrangement joins TRBV7-9 to TRBJ2-1, with no clear D. This receptor was obtained from a donor at least 40 years old with multiple myeloma. The CDR3 sequence is CASSLEAVHEQFF. In DNA form, the CDR3 reads TGTGCCAGCAGCTTAGAGGCGGTCCATGAGCAGTTCTTC. The complete variable domain, with remaining parts taken from reference TRBV7-9 and TRBJ2-1, reads DTGVSQNPRHKITKRGQNVTFRCDPISEHNRLYWYRQTLGQGPEFLTYFQNEAQLEKSRLLSDRFSAERPKGSFSTLEIQRTEQGDSAMYLCASSLEAVHEQFFGPGTRLTVL.